One sample yielded the 14 T cell receptor beta chains listed below, sequenced in a study of human T cells and chemical hapten exposure. One entry per CDR3 protein results from TCRdb running MiXCR on the RACE reads. In the table there are around 99,000 distinct CDR3 sequences, roughly 12% of which are singletons. Time point given: patch test 1, 2 weeks after DPC sensitization. The treatment was: therapeutic diphenylcyclopropenone sensitization with weekly scalp DPC. The source was whole blood, collected in connection with sensitization to the hapten diphenylcyclopropenone (DPC). Receptor source: a woman between 35 and 50 years old with alopecia areata. Some clones in this sample may be carry-over from other donors' samples.

This clonotype was counted at least ten times. The chain carries TRBV20-1 and TRBJ2-3, with a tentative D call TRBD1 (6 bases). The CDR3 contains 16 residues. Trimming left V 3 bases short and J 2 bases short, with 18 bases between. Germline values: CDR1 DFQATT, CDR2 SNEGSKA (reference sequence). The CDR3 DNA sequence: TGCAGTGCTAGTAGGCCGCAGGGGCTAACCACAGATACGCAGTATTTT. Protein: CSASRPQGLTTDTQYF.

This clonotype occurred a few times. The rearrangement uses TRBV15 and TRBJ2-5; TRBD1 might be the D (5 bases). Trimming cost V 0 bases and J 3 bases, with 8 bases left between them. Germline CDR1 and CDR2: LNHNV and YYDKDF (reference sequence). The length of the CDR3 is 14 residues. CDR3 region: CATSREDIKETQYF. For the CDR3, the DNA is TGTGCCACCAGCAGAGAGGACATTAAAGAGACCCAGTACTTC.

This rearrangement joins TRBV28 to TRBJ1-2; D is unclear. This CDR3 is built from 14 residues. Germline assignment: CDR1 MDHEN and CDR2 SYDVKM. Trimming pared 7 bases from V and 5 bases from J, leaving 17 bases between. CDR3 nucleotides: TGTGCCAGCACCCCAGGAGGGATCGGGTATGGCTACACCTTC. Its protein is CASTPGGIGYGYTF.

This clonotype showed up many times. The chain's CDR3 is CASSLWDSYNEQFF. CDR3 bases: TGTGCCAGCAGTTTGTGGGACAGCTACAATGAGCAGTTCTTC. The chain has TRBV12-3 or TRBV12-4 and TRBJ2-1; 7 bases are a match to TRBD1. V was clipped by 3 bases and J by 3 bases; unmatched bases: 2. The CDR3 sequence is 14 residues long.

Many counts were recorded for this clonotype. The CDR3: CASRTPSAWQYF. CDR3 nucleotides: TGTGCCAGCAGGACCCCTAGCGCGTGGCAGTACTTC. The chain is built from TRBV6-2 or TRBV6-3 and TRBJ2-7; D possibly corresponds to TRBD2 (6 bases). With 6 bases removed from V and 9 bases from J, the gap between germline ends came to 15 bases. Germline V gene data show CDR1 as MNHEY and CDR2 as SVGEGT. The CDR3 is made up of 12 amino acids.

The chain is built from TRBV7-2 and TRBJ1-5; D gene unclear. The CDR3 has 17 residues. Germline V CDR1 and CDR2: SGHTA, FQGNSA. Trimming took 1 base from V and 6 from J, leaving 19 bases between them. CDR3 DNA sequence: TGTGCCAGCAGCTTAGGGTCGGTTGGCCTCCAAGGTCAGCCCCAGCATTTT. It is translated as CASSLGSVGLQGQPQHF.

The rearrangement links TRBV20-1 to TRBJ1-1, with D perhaps matching TRBD1 (5 bases). This CDR3 is built from 14 residues. Trimming removed 6 bases from V and 1 base from J, with 15 bases in between. Germline assignment: CDR1 DFQATT and CDR2 SNEGSKA (reference sequence). The CDR3 nucleotides are TGCAGTGCCTCCCCGGGGGGGAGGAACACTGAAGCTTTCTTT. This encodes CSASPGGRNTEAFF.

This clonotype has only a few counts. The chain uses TRBV19 and TRBJ2-7; D is possibly TRBD1 (6 bases). The CDR3 covers 14 residues. The germline gives CDR1 LNHDA, CDR2 SQIVND (reference sequence). Trimming took 7 bases from V and 4 from J, leaving 17 bases between them. The CDR3 sequence is CASNREMGAYEQYF. CDR3 coding DNA: TGTGCCAGTAACCGTGAGATGGGGGCTTACGAGCAGTACTTC.

This clonotype was found many times. V is TRBV2 and J is TRBJ2-3; D is uncertain. The CDR3 contains 14 residues. Deletions cut 4 bases from V and 2 bases from J, with 10 bases between. Germline CDR1 SNHLY, CDR2 FYNNEI. The CDR3 here is CASSVNGDTDTQYF. In DNA form, the CDR3 reads TGTGCCAGCAGTGTCAACGGAGACACAGATACGCAGTATTTT.

The rearrangement uses TRBV25-1 and TRBJ2-4; D could derive from TRBD1 or TRBD2 (6 bases each). CDR1 MGHDK and CDR2 SYGVNS come from the germline V gene. Trimming took 4 bases from V and 9 from J, leaving 13 bases between them. This CDR3 spans 13 amino acids. This CDR3 is CASSVFEGGIQYF. DNA for the CDR3: TGTGCCAGCAGTGTTTTCGAGGGGGGCATTCAGTACTTC.

This chain links TRBV6-1 with TRBJ1-4, with D possibly being TRBD1 (5 bases). The CDR3 totals 16 residues. The germline V gene encodes CDR1 MNHNS and CDR2 SASEGT. Trimming took off 2 bases at V and 7 bases at J, with 17 bases between the two ends. The chain's CDR3 is CASSERGRVAGEKLFF. CDR3 nucleotide sequence: TGTGCCAGCAGTGAACGGGGACGGGTCGCTGGTGAAAAACTGTTTTTT.

Here the CDR3 reads CASSQVPTSYEQYF. CDR3 nucleotide sequence: TGTGCCAGCAGCCAAGTCCCTACCTCCTACGAGCAGTACTTC. The gene calls are TRBV3-1 and TRBJ2-7; D not resolved. CDR1 LGHDT and CDR2 YNNKEL come from the germline V gene (reference sequence). The CDR3 contains 14 residues. V was trimmed by 1 base and J by 0 bases, leaving 7 bases between them.

In this sample, this clonotype turned up once. The J gene is TRBJ1-6, the V gene TRBV9; the D gene is possibly TRBD1 (5 bases). Germline V gene sequence: CDR1 SGDLS, CDR2 YYNGEE. Trimming left V 0 bases short and J 11 bases short, with 12 bases between. The CDR3 covers 14 residues. CDR3 region: CASSVGEGATPLHF. The CDR3, as DNA: TGTGCCAGCAGCGTAGGTGAAGGGGCGACACCCCTCCACTTT.

This clonotype was recorded at least ten times. The rearrangement uses TRBV29-1 and TRBJ2-5; 10 nucleotides match TRBD2. This CDR3 comprises 14 residues. Germline loops: CDR1 SQVTM, CDR2 ANQGSEA. After removal of 6 bases from V and 1 base from J, the junction contained 5 bases not matched to a gene. The CDR3 DNA reads as TGCAGCGTCCCTAGCGGGAGAACCCAAGAGACCCAGTACTTC. It codes for CSVPSGRTQETQYF.